Listed below are T cell receptor beta chains from one sample, sequenced in a study of T cell repertoires in cytomegalovirus infection. Their antigens are not known. TCRdb recomputed calls from the reads with MiXCR, one row per CDR3 protein. The table lists some 200,000 distinct CDR3 sequences, around 40% of them singletons. The sequenced sample was CD8+ T cells from cultured PBMCs, obtained from culture after CMV antigen stimulation. The receptors were gathered from a human donor in good health (CMV status not recorded). Some clones in this sample may be carry-over from other donors' samples. The CDR3 runs from the conserved cysteine through the conserved F or W. The order of the fields is D gene, J gene, clone size, V gene, CDR3 DNA, CDR3 protein. The D gene is left open where the match is weak. Size is omitted from some rows. Given values are once, few, many or a class for expanded clones.

d_call: TRBD2; j_call: TRBJ2-2; clone_size: few; v_call: TRBV28; cdr3_nt: TGTGCCAGCAGTTTAAAGCGGGAGGACCTGCGTTCGGCCACCGGGGAGCTGTTTTTT; cdr3_aa: CASSLKREDLRSATGELFF
d_call: TRBD1; j_call: TRBJ1-2; clone_size: few; v_call: TRBV12-3/TRBV12-4; cdr3_nt: TGTGCCAGCAGCTGGTCCGGGACAGAATATGGCTACACCTTC; cdr3_aa: CASSWSGTEYGYTF
d_call: NA; j_call: TRBJ1-2; clone_size: NA; v_call: TRBV24-1; cdr3_nt: TGTGCCACCAGTGCGCTAGGCTTGGACTACACCTTC; cdr3_aa: CATSALGLDYTF
d_call: NA; j_call: TRBJ2-5; clone_size: NA; v_call: TRBV7-8; cdr3_nt: TGTGCCAGCAGCTTAGCGATATACCAAGAGACCCAGTACTTC; cdr3_aa: CASSLAIYQETQYF
d_call: NA; j_call: TRBJ1-1; clone_size: NA; v_call: TRBV7-8; cdr3_nt: TGTGCCAGCAGCTTAGTCGGGGGAAACACTGAAGCTTTCTTT; cdr3_aa: CASSLVGGNTEAFF
d_call: NA; j_call: TRBJ2-4; clone_size: NA; v_call: TRBV28; cdr3_nt: TGTGCCAGCAGCCGACCCCGGGACTTAGAGGGCAAAAACATTCAGTACTTC; cdr3_aa: CASSRPRDLEGKNIQYF
d_call: NA; j_call: TRBJ1-2; clone_size: NA; v_call: TRBV12-3/TRBV12-4; cdr3_nt: TGTGCCAGCAGTCTGGGTCAGCGTGGCTACACCTTC; cdr3_aa: CASSLGQRGYTF
d_call: NA; j_call: TRBJ1-1; clone_size: NA; v_call: TRBV12-3/TRBV12-4; cdr3_nt: TGTGCCAGCAGGCCAGGGGTGACTGAAGCTTTCTTT; cdr3_aa: CASRPGVTEAFF
d_call: NA; j_call: TRBJ2-3; clone_size: NA; v_call: TRBV12-3/TRBV12-4; cdr3_nt: TGTGCCAGCAGTTTAGCATATTATCTTTGGTGGGATCCAGATACGCAGTATTTT; cdr3_aa: CASSLAYYLWWDPDTQYF
d_call: NA; j_call: TRBJ2-3; clone_size: few; v_call: TRBV7-9; cdr3_nt: TGTGCCAGCAGCTCCCCGGAGGGAGATACGCAGTATTTT; cdr3_aa: CASSSPEGDTQYF
d_call: TRBD2; j_call: TRBJ2-3; clone_size: NA; v_call: TRBV19; cdr3_nt: TGTGCCAGTAGTACCCGGCTGACTAGCGGGAGCACAGATACGCAGTATTTT; cdr3_aa: CASSTRLTSGSTDTQYF
d_call: NA; j_call: TRBJ1-4; clone_size: NA; v_call: TRBV12-3/TRBV12-4; cdr3_nt: TGTGCCAGCAGTCTCATTGCCTCTAATGAAAAACTGTTTTTT; cdr3_aa: CASSLIASNEKLFF
d_call: TRBD1; j_call: TRBJ2-1; clone_size: NA; v_call: TRBV11-2; cdr3_nt: TGTGCCAGCAGCGCCGGGACAGTCTCCTACAATGAGCAGTTCTTC; cdr3_aa: CASSAGTVSYNEQFF
d_call: NA; j_call: TRBJ2-6; clone_size: once; v_call: TRBV6-4; cdr3_nt: TGTGCCAGCAGTGATGTCAGCTCTGGGGCCAACGTCCTGACTTTC; cdr3_aa: CASSDVSSGANVLTF
d_call: TRBD2; j_call: TRBJ2-5; clone_size: NA; v_call: TRBV6-5; cdr3_nt: TGTGCCAGCAGTTACTCGACCGCGGTAGCGGGGGGGGTCCAAGAGACCCAGTACTTC; cdr3_aa: CASSYSTAVAGGVQETQYF
d_call: NA; j_call: TRBJ1-1; clone_size: NA; v_call: TRBV6-6; cdr3_nt: TGTGCCAGCAGTTACTCACAGGGTGACACTGAAGCTTTCTTT; cdr3_aa: CASSYSQGDTEAFF
d_call: NA; j_call: TRBJ2-1; clone_size: few; v_call: TRBV11-2; cdr3_nt: TGTGCCAGCAGCTACTGGGGGACCAACGAGGGGGACTATGAGCAGTTCTTC; cdr3_aa: CASSYWGTNEGDYEQFF
d_call: NA; j_call: TRBJ2-2; clone_size: few; v_call: TRBV6-2/TRBV6-3; cdr3_nt: TGTGCCAGCGGGGTTACCGGGGAGCTGTTTTTT; cdr3_aa: CASGVTGELFF
d_call: NA; j_call: TRBJ2-5; clone_size: few; v_call: TRBV6-2/TRBV6-3; cdr3_nt: TGTGCCAGCAGTCGACTCCGGGATCTACCGGAGACCCAGTACTTC; cdr3_aa: CASSRLRDLPETQYF
d_call: NA; j_call: TRBJ1-2; clone_size: NA; v_call: TRBV7-9; cdr3_nt: TGTGCCAGCAGCGTACAGGCGGGATATGGCTACACCTTC; cdr3_aa: CASSVQAGYGYTF
d_call: NA; j_call: TRBJ2-1; clone_size: NA; v_call: TRBV7-9; cdr3_nt: TGTGCCAGCAGCTCTACAGTAAATGAGCAGTTCTTC; cdr3_aa: CASSSTVNEQFF
d_call: NA; j_call: TRBJ1-1; clone_size: few; v_call: TRBV12-3/TRBV12-4; cdr3_nt: TGTGCCAGCAGTTACTCCGGGGGAGCCCCGCGAGCTTTCTTT; cdr3_aa: CASSYSGGAPRAFF
d_call: NA; j_call: TRBJ2-1; clone_size: NA; v_call: TRBV12-3/TRBV12-4; cdr3_nt: TGTGCCAGCAGTTTAGGGCAGTGGGACAATGAGCAGTTCTTC; cdr3_aa: CASSLGQWDNEQFF
d_call: NA; j_call: TRBJ2-1; clone_size: NA; v_call: TRBV20-1; cdr3_nt: TGCAGTGCTCCTATCGGGAATGAGCAGTTCTTC; cdr3_aa: CSAPIGNEQFF
d_call: NA; j_call: TRBJ1-4; clone_size: NA; v_call: TRBV11-2; cdr3_nt: TGTGCCAGCAGCTTAGGGGCAGCAACTAATGAAAAACTGTTTTTT; cdr3_aa: CASSLGAATNEKLFF
d_call: NA; j_call: TRBJ2-1; clone_size: NA; v_call: TRBV27; cdr3_nt: TGTGCCAGCAGTTTATCGAAGGCAGGGAAGCAGTTCTTC; cdr3_aa: CASSLSKAGKQFF
d_call: NA; j_call: TRBJ2-7; clone_size: NA; v_call: TRBV7-2; cdr3_nt: TGTGCCAGCAGCCGAGGGTTGTCGACCGCCTACGAGCAGTACTTC; cdr3_aa: CASSRGLSTAYEQYF
d_call: NA; j_call: TRBJ2-2; clone_size: few; v_call: TRBV7-8; cdr3_nt: TGTGCCAGCAGCTTAGAGATCCCCGGGCGGGTGGGGACCGGGGAGCTGTTTTTT; cdr3_aa: CASSLEIPGRVGTGELFF
d_call: NA; j_call: TRBJ1-5; clone_size: NA; v_call: TRBV27; cdr3_nt: TGTGCCAGCAGTCCCGAGGTAGGGTCTCTCCAGCCCCAGCATTTT; cdr3_aa: CASSPEVGSLQPQHF